The clone carrying this TCR beta chain has ten or more counts. Its antigen is undetermined. This specimen belongs to a study of T cells after yellow fever vaccination. TCRdb independently ran MiXCR on the 5' RACE reads; one entry per CDR3 protein. This table has approximately 250,000 distinct CDR3 sequences, around 3.5% appearing once. Study-level findings and limits: A limited proportion of clonotypes was detected within both the CD4 and CD8 compartments. On re-exposure, the response was weaker but peaked faster, at day 5 versus 15.

Germline V gene lookup returns CDR1 DFQATT and CDR2 SNEGSKA (reference sequence). The CDR3 is made up of 14 amino acids. Trimming left V 3 bases short and J 2 bases short, with 14 bases between. The TCR was taken from a young man who received the YFV17D yellow fever vaccine. The source material was PBMCs, sampled 15 days after the yellow fever booster vaccination. The chain employs TRBV20-1 and TRBJ2-7; D is unclear. The CDR3 DNA follows: TGCAGTGCTAGGAGCCCGGGCGGAACCTACGAGCAGTACTTC. Translated: CSARSPGGTYEQYF.